The present T cell receptor (beta chain) was sequenced within a study of blood T cell repertoires in COVID-19. Turning to the study itself: There were acute and convalescent COVID-19 samples, and they came from the United States, Italy and Spain. PBMCs, B-cell-depleted T cells, or T cells were the source of the cDNA or gDNA that made up the material.

Original analysis: Amplifying reference gene primers gave estimates of nucleated cell counts. Clones were read by immunoSEQ multiplex PCR, and TCRdb kept only the in-frame ones, dropping some. V, J and clone size reflect that table, while D and trimming were determined from the DNA. Seen here are roughly 130,000 clones, around three quarters observed once, and the top ten hold 16%. J gave up 0 bases and V 4 bases, and 4 bases lay outside the gene matches. This CDR3 has 15 residues. From germline, CDR1 is SGHRS and CDR2 YFSETQ. Sequencing used peripheral blood. The chain carries TRBV5-1 and TRBJ1-3; 7 bases match TRBD1. The sequence was obtained from a man aged 45 to 65 with acute or convalescent COVID-19. The chain's CDR3 is CASSVGDSSGNTIYF. The CDR3 coding sequence is TGCGCCAGCAGCGTAGGGGACAGCTCTGGAAACACCATATATTTT.